This entry is about one TCR beta chain. Its antigen is still unknown. This table comes from immunoSEQ multiplex PCR, and its TCRdb copy is limited to in-frame clones, with some not included. The table shows around 450,000 clones, with 75% to 90% occurring only once. This entry is derived from a study of Ad26.COV2.S vaccination and SARS-CoV-2 variants. Background on the study: Ad26.COV2.S, an intramuscular injection, was given once or twice 56 days apart.

Study-level findings and limits: Researchers reported similar non-spike TCR breadth in vaccine and placebo recipients. Spike-specific CD8+ and CD4+ T cell responses reportedly showed substantial breadth after vaccination.

Treatment reported: some 19 received Ad26.COV2.S at low or high dose, single or two shots; a few received placebo; per-sample allocation not given. Following the first vaccine or placebo injection, samples were taken on day 63. This specimen was peripheral blood, taken in a trial of Ad26.COV2.S vaccine versus placebo. The receptor's source is a person aged 18 to 59 who received the Ad26.COV2.S COVID-19 vaccine or a placebo.

The CDR3 DNA reads as TGTGCCAGTAGTACCGGGGGGGGCACAGATACGCAGTATTTT. As protein: CASSTGGGTDTQYF. The chain combines TRBV19 with TRBJ2-3; TRBD2 matches at 8 bases. The CDR3 is 14 residues long. Germline loops: CDR1 LNHDA, CDR2 SQIVND (reference sequence). V shed 4 bases, J shed 1 base, and the junction held 1 base outside the gene matches.